The 8 T cell receptor beta chains below were found in one sample sequenced in a study of T and B cells in COVID-19 patients. TRB rearrangements were amplified by multiplex PCR with BIOMED2 TRB-A/B primers. Each CDR3 protein is one row after TCRdb ran MiXCR on the multiplex PCR reads. The table includes around 11,000 distinct CDR3 sequences, about 30% detected once. Blood genomic DNA input for TRB amplification was roughly 230-550 ng. The sequenced sample was blood. These receptors came from a human donor with active COVID-19.

The chain is built from TRBV6-5 and TRBJ1-1; the D gene is possibly TRBD1 (6 bases). The germline V gene has CDR1 MNHEY and CDR2 SVGAGI. V lost 8 bases to trimming and J lost 4 bases, with 14 bases between them. The CDR3 runs to 13 residues. Here the CDR3 reads CASGGGRGTEAFF. DNA of the CDR3: TGTGCCAGCGGGGGGGGCCGGGGCACTGAAGCTTTCTTT.

This clonotype was seen a handful of times. The chain uses TRBV12-3 or TRBV12-4 and TRBJ2-7; D uncertain. CDR3 length equals 15 residues. V was trimmed by 5 bases and J by 2 bases, leaving 16 bases between them. The CDR3 bases are TGTGCCAGCAGTCCAACGGGCCTTAGACCCTACGAGCAGTACTTC. This codes for CASSPTGLRPYEQYF.

The genes are TRBV6-5 and TRBJ1-2, with a possible D match to TRBD1 (6 bases). In germline, CDR1 is MNHEY, CDR2 SVGAGI. Trimming pared 6 bases from V and 6 bases from J, leaving 11 bases between. The CDR3 is made up of 12 amino acids. The CDR3 is CASRAGEDGYTF. DNA for the CDR3: TGTGCCAGCAGGGCAGGGGAGGATGGCTACACCTTC.

This clonotype is labeled as medium-sized. J is TRBJ1-4 and V is TRBV12-3 or TRBV12-4, with 7 bases identical to TRBD1. The CDR3 has 14 residues. After removal of 3 bases from V and 8 bases from J, the junction contained 6 bases not matched to a gene. For the CDR3, the DNA is TGTGCCAGCAGTTTGACAGGGAAAAGAGAAAAACTGTTTTTT. Residues: CASSLTGKREKLFF.

This clonotype was counted only a few times. The genes are TRBV12-3 or TRBV12-4 and TRBJ1-2; no clear D. The CDR3 is 13 residues long. V dropped 6 bases and J dropped 2 bases, with 10 bases sitting between them. DNA for the CDR3: TGTGCCAGCAGCGTCAGCGGGAACTATGGCTACACCTTC. Its protein product is CASSVSGNYGYTF.

This chain connects TRBV7-9 to TRBJ2-7, with D perhaps assigned TRBD1 or TRBD2 (5 bases each). Germline V gives CDR1 SEHNR, CDR2 FQNEAQ (reference sequence). V lost 1 base to trimming and J lost 6 bases, with 13 bases between them. This CDR3 comprises 14 residues. CDR3 in DNA: TGTGCCAGCAGCTTAGTGTTAGCGACAGCCGAGCAGTACTTC. This sequence encodes CASSLVLATAEQYF.

With regard to this clonotype: This may come from a read error, since a much larger clone is one base off. The genes are TRBV13 and TRBJ2-1; perhaps TRBD1 as D (5 bases). The CDR3 is 13 amino acids. Germline-derived CDR1 and CDR2 are PRHDT and FYEKMQ (reference sequence). The CDR3 DNA follows: TGTGTCAGCAGCCCCGACAGCCACAATGAGCAGTTCTTC. Protein sequence: CVSSPDSHNEQFF. The whole variable domain, remainder taken from reference TRBV13 and TRBJ2-1, is AAGVIQSPRHLIKEKRETATLKCYPIPRHDTVYWYQQGPGQDPQFLISFYEKMQSDKGSIPDRFSAQQFSDYHSELNMSSLELGDSALYFCVSSPDSHNEQFFGPGTRLTVL.

This clonotype was seen more than once but under ten times. The chain recombines TRBV6-5 with TRBJ1-5; 8 bases match TRBD1. The V gene's germline CDR1 is MNHEY and CDR2 SVGAGI. The CDR3 runs 14 residues. V lost 5 bases and J lost 6; bases outside the gene matches: 6. CDR3 nucleotide sequence: TGTGCCAGCAGTGTTGTACAGGGGGTTCAGCCCCAGCATTTT. Its translation is CASSVVQGVQPQHF.